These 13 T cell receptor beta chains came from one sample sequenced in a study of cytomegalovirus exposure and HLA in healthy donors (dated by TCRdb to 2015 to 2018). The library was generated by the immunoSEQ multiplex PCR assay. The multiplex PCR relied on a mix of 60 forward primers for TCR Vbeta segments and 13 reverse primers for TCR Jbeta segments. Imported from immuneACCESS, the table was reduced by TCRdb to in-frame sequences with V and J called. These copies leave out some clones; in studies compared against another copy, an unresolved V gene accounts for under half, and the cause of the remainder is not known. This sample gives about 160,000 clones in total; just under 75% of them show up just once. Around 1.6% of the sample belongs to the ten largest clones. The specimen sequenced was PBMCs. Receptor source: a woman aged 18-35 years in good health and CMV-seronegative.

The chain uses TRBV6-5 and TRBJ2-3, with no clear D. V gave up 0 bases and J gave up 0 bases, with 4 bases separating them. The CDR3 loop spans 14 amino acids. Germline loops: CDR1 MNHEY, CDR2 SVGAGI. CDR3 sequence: CASSYSGSTDTQYF. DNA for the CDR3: TGTGCCAGCAGTTACTCCGGGAGCACAGATACGCAGTATTTT.

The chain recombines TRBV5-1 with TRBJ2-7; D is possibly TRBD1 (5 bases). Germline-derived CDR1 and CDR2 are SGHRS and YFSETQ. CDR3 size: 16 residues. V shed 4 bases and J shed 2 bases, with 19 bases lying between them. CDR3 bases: TGCGCCAGCAGCCCGGACAACTCCAGGGCGACCTACGAGCAGTACTTC. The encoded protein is CASSPDNSRATYEQYF.

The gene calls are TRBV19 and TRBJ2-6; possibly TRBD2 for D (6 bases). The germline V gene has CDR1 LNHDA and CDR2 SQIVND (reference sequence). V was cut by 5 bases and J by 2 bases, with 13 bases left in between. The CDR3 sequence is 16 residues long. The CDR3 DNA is TGTGCCAGTAGTGTCCCCTCGGGGGCTGGGGCCAACGTCCTGACTTTC. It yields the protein CASSVPSGAGANVLTF.

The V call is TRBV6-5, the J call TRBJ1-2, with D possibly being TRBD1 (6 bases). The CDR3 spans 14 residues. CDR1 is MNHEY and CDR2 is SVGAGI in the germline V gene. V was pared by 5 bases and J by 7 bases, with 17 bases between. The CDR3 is CASSDHNRDIGYTF. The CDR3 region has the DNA TGTGCCAGCAGTGATCATAACAGGGACATTGGCTACACCTTC.

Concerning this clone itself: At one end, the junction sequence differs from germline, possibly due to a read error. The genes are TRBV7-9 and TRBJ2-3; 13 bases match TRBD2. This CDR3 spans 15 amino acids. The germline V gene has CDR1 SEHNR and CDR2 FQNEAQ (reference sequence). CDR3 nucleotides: TGTTCCAGCAGCTTACTAGCGGGGGGGACAGATACGCAGTATTTT. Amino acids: CSSSLLAGGTDTQYF.

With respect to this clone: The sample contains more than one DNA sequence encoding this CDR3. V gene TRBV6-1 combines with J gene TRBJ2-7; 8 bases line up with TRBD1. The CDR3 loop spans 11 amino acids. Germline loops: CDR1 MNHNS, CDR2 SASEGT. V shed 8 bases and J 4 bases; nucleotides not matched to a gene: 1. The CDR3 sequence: CASGQGYEQYF. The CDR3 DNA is TGTGCCAGCGGACAGGGTTACGAGCAGTACTTC.

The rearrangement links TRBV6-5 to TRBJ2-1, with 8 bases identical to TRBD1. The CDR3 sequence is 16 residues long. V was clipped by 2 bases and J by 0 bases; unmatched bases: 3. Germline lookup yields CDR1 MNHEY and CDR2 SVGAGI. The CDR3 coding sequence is TGTGCCAGCAGTTACCGGGACAGGTCCTCCTACAATGAGCAGTTCTTC. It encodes CASSYRDRSSYNEQFF.

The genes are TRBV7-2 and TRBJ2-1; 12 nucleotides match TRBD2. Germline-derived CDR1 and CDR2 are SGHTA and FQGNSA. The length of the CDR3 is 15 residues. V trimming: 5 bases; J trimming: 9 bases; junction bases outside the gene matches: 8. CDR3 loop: CASSPLAGGWGEQFF. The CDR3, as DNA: TGTGCCAGCAGCCCGCTAGCGGGAGGGTGGGGTGAGCAGTTCTTC.

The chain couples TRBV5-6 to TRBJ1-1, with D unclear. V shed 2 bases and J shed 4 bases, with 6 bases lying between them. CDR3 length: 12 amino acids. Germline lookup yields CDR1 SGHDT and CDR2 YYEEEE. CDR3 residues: CASSLTSTEAFF. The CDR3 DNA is TGTGCCAGCAGCTTAACGAGCACTGAAGCTTTCTTT.

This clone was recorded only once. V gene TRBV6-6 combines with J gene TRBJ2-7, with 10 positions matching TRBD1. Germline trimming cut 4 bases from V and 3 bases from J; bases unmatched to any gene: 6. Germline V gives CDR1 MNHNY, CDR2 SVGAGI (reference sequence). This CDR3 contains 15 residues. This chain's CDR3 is CASSWAGTGDYEQYF. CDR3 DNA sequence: TGTGCCAGCAGTTGGGCCGGGACAGGGGACTACGAGCAGTACTTC.

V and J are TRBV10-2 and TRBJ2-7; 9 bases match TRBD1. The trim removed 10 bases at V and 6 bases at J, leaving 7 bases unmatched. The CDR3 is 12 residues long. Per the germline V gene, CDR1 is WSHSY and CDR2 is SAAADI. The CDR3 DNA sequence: TGCGCCATCTCCGGGACAGGGATCGAGCAGTACTTC. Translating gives CAISGTGIEQYF.

The CDR3: CASSLLGGPGELFF. DNA of the CDR3: TGCGCCAGCAGCTTGCTTGGGGGCCCCGGGGAGCTGTTTTTT. The chain employs TRBV5-1 and TRBJ2-2; D might be TRBD1 (6 bases). Germline CDR1 reads SGHRS; CDR2 reads YFSETQ. The CDR3 length is 14 residues. The V and J ends lost 1 base and 6 bases respectively, with 10 bases between them.

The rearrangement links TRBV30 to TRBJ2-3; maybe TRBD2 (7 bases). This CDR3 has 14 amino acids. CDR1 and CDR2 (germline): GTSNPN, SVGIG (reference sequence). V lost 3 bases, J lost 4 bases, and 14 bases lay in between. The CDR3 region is CAWRGLRGADTQYF. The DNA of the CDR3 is TGTGCCTGGAGGGGACTAAGGGGGGCAGATACGCAGTATTTT.